This is a list of T cell receptor beta chains from one sample in a study of blood T cell repertoires in COVID-19. Here immunoSEQ multiplex PCR was the method, and the copy in TCRdb shows in-frame clones only, minus some. The sample contains approximately 180,000 clones, about 79% of which appear only once. What was sequenced was PBMCs or T cells enriched from blood (not recorded which). Every receptor here comes from a man over 45 who had recovered from COVID-19. The conserved cysteine and the conserved F or W are not part of the CDR3 here.

cdr3_length	v_call	j_call	cdr3_aa
13	TRBV7-9	TRBJ2-7	ASSSTGGLIYEQY
12	TRBV29-1	TRBJ2-7	SVISDRRTYEQY
10	TRBV19	TRBJ2-7	ASSQGNYEQY
12	TRBV7-2	TRBJ2-5	ASSFRGLEKTQY
13	TRBV18	TRBJ1-1	ASSPGRGRNTEAF
13	TRBV27	TRBJ1-2	ASAPGQGSNYGYT
19	TRBV28	TRBJ1-5	ASSFTREGQEVLYSNQPQH
12	TRBV5-1	TRBJ1-3	ASSLTGAGNTIY
14	TRBV30	TRBJ2-3	AWRVWTSGRTDTQY
13	TRBV3-1/TRBV3-2	TRBJ1-5	ASSQWGVSNQPQH
12	TRBV4-1	TRBJ2-7	ASSQEGVSYEQY
11	TRBV30	TRBJ2-2	AWTATGTGELF
18	TRBV2	TRBJ1-4	ASSDPRTGGKFATNEKLF
13	TRBV7-2	TRBJ2-1	ASSLRSSGDNEQF
10	TRBV30	TRBJ1-1	AWMASGTEAF
13	TRBV3-1/TRBV3-2	TRBJ1-6	ASSKTGTANSPLH
14	TRBV7-2	TRBJ2-2	ASSPGPGRGAGELF
14	TRBV13	TRBJ1-3	ASSLGQPVSGNTIY
13	TRBV19	TRBJ2-2	ASDLGTADTGELF
13	TRBV2	TRBJ2-7	ASSVTGGASGEQY
13	TRBV6-5	TRBJ1-4	ASSLRQGRDEKLF
12	TRBV6-5	TRBJ2-7	ASRARQGPYEQY
15	TRBV19	TRBJ1-5	ASSIFIGDRVTQPQH
12	TRBV6-2/TRBV6-3	TRBJ1-4	ASSPTGRNEKLF
14	TRBV27	TRBJ2-1	ASSRPTGTAYNEQF
16	TRBV5-1	TRBJ1-6	ASSSLTGDSSYNSPLH
14	TRBV4-2	TRBJ2-3	ASSQVPGESTDTQY
15	TRBV4-2	TRBJ2-6	ASIRDGTGPGANVLT
14	TRBV4-2	TRBJ1-4	ASSQVIGTGNEKLF
13	TRBV11-2	TRBJ2-7	ASSLDGTGFYEQY
13	TRBV6-5	TRBJ1-5	ASSRSDSYNQPQH
11	TRBV5-4	TRBJ2-7	ASSLTGGYEQY
11	TRBV29-1	TRBJ2-3	SVVRTSTDTQY
13	TRBV11-2	TRBJ1-2	ASSKGAGGSTVGT
12	TRBV28	TRBJ2-1	ASRTSGGANEQF
12	TRBV10-2	TRBJ2-3	ASEGGASTDTQY
14	TRBV7-9	TRBJ2-5	ASSLGDRGLQETQY
14	TRBV28	TRBJ1-1	ASTLGAGGESTEAF
13	TRBV28	TRBJ1-2	ASSPGGTPNYGYT
12	TRBV2	TRBJ1-2	ASSERRTITGYT
12	TRBV5-1	TRBJ1-1	ASSSLSRDTEAF
9	TRBV20-1	TRBJ1-4	NPRQGEKLF
13	TRBV15	TRBJ1-3	ATSRVSGLGNTIY
15	TRBV10-2	TRBJ2-1	ASGWTSGGAGWSEQF
15	TRBV29-1	TRBJ2-3	SVSYGGLAGHTDTQY
13	TRBV10-1	TRBJ1-3	ASSETGGSGNTIY
14	TRBV19	TRBJ1-6	ASTPVLGGINSPLH
14	TRBV27	TRBJ1-2	ASSLSSTGTRYGYT
11	TRBV12-3/TRBV12-4	TRBJ2-7	ASRQVGAYEQY
11	TRBV3-1/TRBV3-2	TRBJ1-5	ASSQDRGQPQH
13	TRBV19	TRBJ2-1	ASSIQAGAYNEQF
11	TRBV30	TRBJ2-7	AWSAGQGAEQY
16	TRBV3-1/TRBV3-2	TRBJ2-2	ASSSFFRVERDIGELF
13	TRBV29-1	TRBJ2-1	SVEFRDRGYNEQF
11	TRBV6-5	TRBJ1-2	ASSGEIFYGYT